This paragraph reports one TCR beta chain. Data came from immunoSEQ multiplex PCR; TCRdb stores just in-frame clones and leaves some out. Of 300,000 to 350,000 clones listed, around nine tenths are singletons. The data were obtained in a study of blood T cell repertoires in COVID-19. Between the trimmed V and J ends, which lost 3 bases and 8 bases, there was a span of 14 bases. From germline, CDR1 is MDHEN and CDR2 SYDVKM. CDR3 length equals 15 residues. Sequencing was performed on peripheral blood. The chain has TRBV28 and TRBJ1-6, with D unresolved. The receptor was isolated from a woman in her sixties or seventies with COVID-19, enrolled during active disease. CDR3 residues: CASSFARMEDSPLHF. In DNA form, the CDR3 reads TGTGCCAGCAGTTTTGCCCGAATGGAGGATTCACCCCTCCACTTT.